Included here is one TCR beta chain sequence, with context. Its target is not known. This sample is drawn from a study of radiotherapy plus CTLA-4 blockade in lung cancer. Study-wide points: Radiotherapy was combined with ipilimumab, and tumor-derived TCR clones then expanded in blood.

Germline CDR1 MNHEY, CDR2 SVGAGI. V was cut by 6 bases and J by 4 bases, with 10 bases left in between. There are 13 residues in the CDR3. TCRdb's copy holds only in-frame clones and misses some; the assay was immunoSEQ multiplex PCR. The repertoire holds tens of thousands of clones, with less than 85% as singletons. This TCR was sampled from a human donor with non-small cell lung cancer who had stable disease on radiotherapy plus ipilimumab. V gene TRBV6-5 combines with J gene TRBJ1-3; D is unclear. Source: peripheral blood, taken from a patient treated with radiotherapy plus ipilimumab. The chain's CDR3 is CASSPGRGNTIYF. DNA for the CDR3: TGTGCCAGCAGCCCCGGACGAGGAAACACCATATATTTT.